The 8 T cell receptor beta chains in this list originate from one sample, sequenced in a study of T cells in Graves' hyperthyroidism and ophthalmopathy. Template material for amplifying TCR beta CDR3 regions consisted of RNA transcripts. When the TCR CDR3 underwent first-round RT-PCR, the HTBI primer set was used. TCRdb independently ran MiXCR on the multiplex PCR reads; one entry per CDR3 protein. The sample carries around 360,000 distinct CDR3 sequences, over 12% recorded once. The sequenced material came from blood. These receptors came from a woman in her fifties or sixties with Graves' ophthalmopathy.

This clonotype was detected a few times. The chain combines TRBV15 with TRBJ1-5; no firm D call. Deletions cut 5 bases from V and 0 bases from J, with 5 bases between. The CDR3 consists of 13 residues. CDR1 and CDR2 (germline): LNHNV, YYDKDF (reference sequence). The CDR3 DNA is TGTGCCACCAGCGCGTATAGCAATCAGCCCCAGCATTTT. Translation: CATSAYSNQPQHF.

The chain combines TRBV20-1 with TRBJ2-6; 7 nucleotides line up with TRBD2. This CDR3 comprises 12 residues. Germline CDR1 reads DFQATT; CDR2 reads SNEGSKA (reference sequence). The CDR3 coding sequence is TGCGCGCGGGGGTCTGGGGCCAACGTCCTGACTTTC. Amino acids: CARGSGANVLTF.

This clonotype has ten or more counts. The chain is built from TRBV28 and TRBJ1-5; D may be TRBD1 (6 bases). This CDR3 comprises 14 residues. V lost 6 bases, J lost 5 bases, and 14 bases lay in between. The germline gives CDR1 MDHEN, CDR2 SYDVKM. CDR3 DNA sequence: TGTGCCAGCAGCGCCTCCACAGGGTATCAGCCCCAGCATTTT. Translation: CASSASTGYQPQHF.

At least ten counts were recorded for this clonotype. The chain has TRBV2 and TRBJ2-7; 7 nucleotides align to TRBD2. V dropped 0 bases and J dropped 13; count of bases not matched to a gene: 9. CDR3 size: 13 residues. The V gene's germline CDR1 is SNHLY and CDR2 FYNNEI. CDR3 nucleotides: TGTGCCAGCAGTGAAGCGCTTCGGGGGGAGGAATACTTC. Its translation: CASSEALRGEEYF.

Turning to this clonotype: A much larger clone lies a single base off, so this may be a read error. The chain has TRBV7-2 and TRBJ1-1, with D possibly matching TRBD1 (5 bases). Germline lookup yields CDR1 SGHTA and CDR2 FQGNSA. The CDR3 extends over 14 amino acids. The CDR3 DNA reads TGTGCCATCAGCCCCAGGGCGGGGAACACTGAAGCTTTCTTT. Translated: CAISPRAGNTEAFF.

The rearrangement uses TRBV6-1 and TRBJ1-4; 7 positions agree with TRBD1. The CDR3 sequence is 16 residues long. The germline gives CDR1 MNHNS, CDR2 SASEGT. The trim removed 1 base at V and 7 bases at J, leaving 9 bases unmatched. This CDR3 is CASSEVRQGLGEKLFF. The CDR3 DNA is TGTGCCAGCAGTGAAGTCAGACAGGGCCTAGGTGAAAAACTGTTTTTT.

Ten or more counts support this clonotype. The chain is built from TRBV11-2 and TRBJ2-5; D may be TRBD1 or TRBD2 (5 bases each). Germline assignment: CDR1 SGHAT and CDR2 FQNNGV. The CDR3 covers 15 residues. Between the trimmed V and J ends, which lost 5 bases and 3 bases, there was a span of 16 bases. This CDR3 reads CASSRWPLGEETQYF. CDR3 bases: TGTGCCAGCAGCCGCTGGCCCCTGGGGGAAGAGACCCAGTACTTC.

The chain carries TRBV20-1 and TRBJ2-3; TRBD2 agrees at 14 bases. This CDR3 has 15 residues. Looked up from germline, CDR1 is DFQATT and CDR2 is SNEGSKA (reference sequence). After removal of 6 bases from V and 4 bases from J, the junction contained 6 bases not matched to a gene. CDR3 in DNA: TGCAGTGCAGGACGACTAGCGGGAGGGCCAGATACGCAGTATTTT. Protein sequence: CSAGRLAGGPDTQYF.